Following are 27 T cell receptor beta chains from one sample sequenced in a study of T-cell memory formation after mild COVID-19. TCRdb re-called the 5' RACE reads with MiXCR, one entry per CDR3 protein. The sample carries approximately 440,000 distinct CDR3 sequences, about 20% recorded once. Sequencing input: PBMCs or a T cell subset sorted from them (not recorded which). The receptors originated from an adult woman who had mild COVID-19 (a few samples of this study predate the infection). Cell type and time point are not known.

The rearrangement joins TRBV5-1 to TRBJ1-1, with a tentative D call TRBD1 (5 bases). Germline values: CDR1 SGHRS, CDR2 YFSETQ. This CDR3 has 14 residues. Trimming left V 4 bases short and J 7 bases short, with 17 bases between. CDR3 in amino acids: CASSLPGRGSEAFF. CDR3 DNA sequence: TGCGCCAGCAGCCTACCGGGGCGGGGCAGTGAAGCTTTCTTT.

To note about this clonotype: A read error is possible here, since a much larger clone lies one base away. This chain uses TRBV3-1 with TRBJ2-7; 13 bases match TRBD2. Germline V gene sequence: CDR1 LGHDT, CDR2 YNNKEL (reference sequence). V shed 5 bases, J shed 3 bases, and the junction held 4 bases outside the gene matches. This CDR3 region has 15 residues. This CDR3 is CASSIGTSGVYEQYF. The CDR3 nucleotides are TGTGCCAGCAGCATAGGGACTAGCGGGGTCTACGAGCAGTACTTC.

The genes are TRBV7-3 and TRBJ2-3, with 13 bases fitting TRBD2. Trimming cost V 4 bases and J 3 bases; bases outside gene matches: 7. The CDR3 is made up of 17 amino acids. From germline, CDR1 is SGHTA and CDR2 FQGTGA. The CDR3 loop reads CASSSTPLAGGTDTQYF. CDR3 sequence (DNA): TGTGCCAGCAGCTCTACCCCACTAGCGGGAGGGACAGATACGCAGTATTTT. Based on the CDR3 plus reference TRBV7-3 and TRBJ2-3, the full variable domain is GAGVSQTPSNKVTEKGKYVELRCDPISGHTALYWYRQSLGQGPEFLIYFQGTGAADDSGLPNDRFFAVRPEGSVSTLKIQRTERGDSAVYLCASSSTPLAGGTDTQYFGPGTRLTVL.

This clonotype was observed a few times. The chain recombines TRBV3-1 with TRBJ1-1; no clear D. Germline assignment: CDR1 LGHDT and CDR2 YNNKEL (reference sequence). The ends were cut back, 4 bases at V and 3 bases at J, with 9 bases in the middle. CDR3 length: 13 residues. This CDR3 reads CASSPAGDTEAFF. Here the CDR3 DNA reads TGTGCCAGCAGCCCCGCGGGAGACACTGAAGCTTTCTTT.

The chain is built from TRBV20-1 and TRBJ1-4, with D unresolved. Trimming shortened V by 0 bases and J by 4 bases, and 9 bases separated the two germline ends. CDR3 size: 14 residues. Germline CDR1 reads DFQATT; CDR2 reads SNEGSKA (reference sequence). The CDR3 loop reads CSARDPHLNEKLFF. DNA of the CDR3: TGCAGTGCTAGAGATCCACACCTTAATGAAAAACTGTTTTTT.

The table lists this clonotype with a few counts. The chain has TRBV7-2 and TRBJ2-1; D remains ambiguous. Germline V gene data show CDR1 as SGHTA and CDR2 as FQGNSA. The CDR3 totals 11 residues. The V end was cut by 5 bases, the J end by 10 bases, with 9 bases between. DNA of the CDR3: TGTGCCAGCAGCCTCCCCATCGAGCAGTTCTTC. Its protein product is CASSLPIEQFF.

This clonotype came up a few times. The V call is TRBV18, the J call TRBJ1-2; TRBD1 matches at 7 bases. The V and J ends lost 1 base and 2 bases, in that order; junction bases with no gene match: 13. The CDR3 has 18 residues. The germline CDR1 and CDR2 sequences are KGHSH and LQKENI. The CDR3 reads CASSPRRSEPTGNYGYTF. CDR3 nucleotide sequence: TGTGCCAGCTCACCACGTCGTTCCGAACCGACAGGGAACTATGGCTACACCTTC.

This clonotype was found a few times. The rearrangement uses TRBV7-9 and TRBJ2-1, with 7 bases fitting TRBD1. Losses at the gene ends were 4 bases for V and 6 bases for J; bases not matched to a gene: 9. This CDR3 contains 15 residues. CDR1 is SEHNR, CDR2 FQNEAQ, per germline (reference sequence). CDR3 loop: CASSSMGQPLNEQFF. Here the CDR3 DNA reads TGTGCCAGCAGCTCAATGGGACAGCCACTCAATGAGCAGTTCTTC.

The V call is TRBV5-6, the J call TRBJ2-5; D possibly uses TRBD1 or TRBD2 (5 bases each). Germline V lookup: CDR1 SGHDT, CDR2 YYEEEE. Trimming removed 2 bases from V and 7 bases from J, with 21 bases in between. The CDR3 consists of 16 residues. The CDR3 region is CASSFFGAAIGVTQYF. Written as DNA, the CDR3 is TGTGCCAGCAGCTTCTTCGGGGCAGCAATAGGGGTGACCCAGTACTTC.

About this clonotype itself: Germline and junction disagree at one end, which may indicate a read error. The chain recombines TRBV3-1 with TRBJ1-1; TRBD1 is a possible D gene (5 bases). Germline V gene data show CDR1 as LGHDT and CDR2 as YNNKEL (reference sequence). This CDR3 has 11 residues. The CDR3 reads CATSRGAEAFF. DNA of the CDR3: TGTGCCACCAGCCGGGGGGCTGAAGCTTTCTTT.

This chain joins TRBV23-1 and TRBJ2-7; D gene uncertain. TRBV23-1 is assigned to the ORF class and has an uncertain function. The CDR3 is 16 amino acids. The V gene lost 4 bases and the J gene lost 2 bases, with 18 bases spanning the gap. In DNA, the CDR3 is TGCGCCAGCAGTCTGACGCCGACTGGAATAACCTACGAGCAGTACTTC. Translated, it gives CASSLTPTGITYEQYF.

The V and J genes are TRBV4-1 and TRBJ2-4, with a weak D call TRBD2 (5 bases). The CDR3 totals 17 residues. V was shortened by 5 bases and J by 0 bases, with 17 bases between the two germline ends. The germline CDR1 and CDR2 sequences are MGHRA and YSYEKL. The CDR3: CASSSNLAREAKNIQYF. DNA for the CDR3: TGCGCCAGCAGCTCTAATCTGGCCCGGGAAGCCAAAAACATTCAGTACTTC.

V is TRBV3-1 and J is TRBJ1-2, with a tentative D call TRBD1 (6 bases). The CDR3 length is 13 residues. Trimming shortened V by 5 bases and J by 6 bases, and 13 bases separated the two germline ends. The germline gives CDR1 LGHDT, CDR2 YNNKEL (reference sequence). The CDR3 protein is CASSDNRVDGYTF. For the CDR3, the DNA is TGTGCCAGCAGCGATAACAGGGTTGATGGCTACACCTTC.

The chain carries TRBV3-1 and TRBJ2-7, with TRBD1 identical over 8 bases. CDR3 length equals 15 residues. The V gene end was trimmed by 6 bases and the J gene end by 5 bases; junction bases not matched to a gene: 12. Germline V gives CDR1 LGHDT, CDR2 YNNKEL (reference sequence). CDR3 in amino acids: CASREEGQGHHEQYF. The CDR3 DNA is TGTGCCAGCAGGGAGGAAGGACAGGGCCACCACGAGCAGTACTTC.

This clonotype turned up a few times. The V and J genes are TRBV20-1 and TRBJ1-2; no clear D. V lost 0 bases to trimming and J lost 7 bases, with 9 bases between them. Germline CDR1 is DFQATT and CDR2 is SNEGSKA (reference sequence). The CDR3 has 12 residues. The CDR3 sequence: CSARDLDGGYTF. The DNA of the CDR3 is TGCAGTGCTAGAGATCTCGACGGTGGCTACACCTTC.

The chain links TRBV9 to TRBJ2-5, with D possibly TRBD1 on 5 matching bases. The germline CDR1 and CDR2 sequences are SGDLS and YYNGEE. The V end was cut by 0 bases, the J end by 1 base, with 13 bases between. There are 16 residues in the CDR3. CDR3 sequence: CASSVAPHRTQETQYF. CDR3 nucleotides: TGTGCCAGCAGCGTAGCCCCCCACAGGACCCAAGAGACCCAGTACTTC.

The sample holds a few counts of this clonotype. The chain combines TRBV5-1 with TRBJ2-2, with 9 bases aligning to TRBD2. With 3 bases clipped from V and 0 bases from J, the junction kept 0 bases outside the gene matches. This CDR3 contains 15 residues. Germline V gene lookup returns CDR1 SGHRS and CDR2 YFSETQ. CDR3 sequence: CASSSSGANTGELFF. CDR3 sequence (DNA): TGCGCCAGCAGCTCTAGCGGGGCGAACACCGGGGAGCTGTTTTTT. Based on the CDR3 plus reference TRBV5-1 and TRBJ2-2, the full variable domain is KAGVTQTPRYLIKTRGQQVTLSCSPISGHRSVSWYQQTPGQGLQFLFEYFSETQRNKGNFPGRFSGRQFSNSRSEMNVSTLELGDSALYLCASSSSGANTGELFFGEGSRLTVL.

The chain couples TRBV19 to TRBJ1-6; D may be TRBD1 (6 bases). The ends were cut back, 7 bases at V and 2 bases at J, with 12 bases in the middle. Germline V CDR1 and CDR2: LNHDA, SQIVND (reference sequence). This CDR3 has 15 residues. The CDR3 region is CASNWGQAYNSPLHF. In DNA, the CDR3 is TGTGCCAGTAACTGGGGGCAGGCCTATAATTCACCCCTCCACTTT.

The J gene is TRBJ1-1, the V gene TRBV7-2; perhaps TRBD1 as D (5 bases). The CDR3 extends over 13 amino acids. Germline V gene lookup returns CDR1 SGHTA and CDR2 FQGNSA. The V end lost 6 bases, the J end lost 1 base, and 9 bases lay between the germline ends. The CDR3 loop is CASRRQRNTEAFF. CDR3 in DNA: TGTGCCAGCAGACGACAGAGGAACACTGAAGCTTTCTTT.

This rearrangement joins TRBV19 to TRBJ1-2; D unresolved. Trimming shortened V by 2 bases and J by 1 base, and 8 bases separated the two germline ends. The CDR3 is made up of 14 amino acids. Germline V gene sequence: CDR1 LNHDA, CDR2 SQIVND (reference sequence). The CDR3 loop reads CASSILSVNYGYTF. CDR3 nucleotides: TGTGCCAGTAGTATACTAAGCGTTAACTATGGCTACACCTTC.

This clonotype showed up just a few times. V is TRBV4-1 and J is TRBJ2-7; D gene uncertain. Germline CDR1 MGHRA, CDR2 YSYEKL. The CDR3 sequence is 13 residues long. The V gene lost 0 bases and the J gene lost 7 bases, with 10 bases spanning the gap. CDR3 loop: CASSQDIGREQYF. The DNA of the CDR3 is TGCGCCAGCAGCCAAGATATAGGTAGGGAGCAGTACTTC.

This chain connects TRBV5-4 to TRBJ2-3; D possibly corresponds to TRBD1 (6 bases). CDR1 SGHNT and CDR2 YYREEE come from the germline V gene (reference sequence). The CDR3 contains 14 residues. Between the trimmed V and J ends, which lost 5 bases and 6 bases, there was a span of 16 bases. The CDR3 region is CASRPRGGEDTQYF. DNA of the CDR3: TGTGCCAGCAGACCGCGAGGGGGAGAGGATACGCAGTATTTT.

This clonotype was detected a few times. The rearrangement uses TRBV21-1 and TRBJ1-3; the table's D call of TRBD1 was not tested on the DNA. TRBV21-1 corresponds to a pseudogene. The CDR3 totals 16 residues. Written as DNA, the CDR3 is TGTGCCAGCAGCAAGGGCGGACCAAGGCTTGGAAACACCATATATTTT. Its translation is CASSKGGPRLGNTIYF.

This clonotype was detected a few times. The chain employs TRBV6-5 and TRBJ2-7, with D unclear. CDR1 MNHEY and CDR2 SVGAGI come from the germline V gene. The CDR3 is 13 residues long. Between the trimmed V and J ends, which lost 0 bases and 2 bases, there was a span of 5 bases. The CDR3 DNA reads TGTGCCAGCAGTTACTCGGGCGCCTACGAGCAGTACTTC. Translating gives CASSYSGAYEQYF.

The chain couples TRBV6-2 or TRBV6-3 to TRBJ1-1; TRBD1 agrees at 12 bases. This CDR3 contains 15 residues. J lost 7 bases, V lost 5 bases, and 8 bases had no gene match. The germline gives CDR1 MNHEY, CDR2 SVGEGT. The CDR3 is CASSPTGTGGREAFF. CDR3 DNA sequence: TGTGCCAGCAGTCCTACCGGGACAGGGGGCCGTGAAGCTTTCTTT.

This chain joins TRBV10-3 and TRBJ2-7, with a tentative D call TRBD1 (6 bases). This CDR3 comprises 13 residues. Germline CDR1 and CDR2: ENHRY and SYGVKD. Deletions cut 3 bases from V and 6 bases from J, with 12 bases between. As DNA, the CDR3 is TGTGCCATCAGTGACGGGACAAGAGGCGAGCAGTACTTC. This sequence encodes CAISDGTRGEQYF.

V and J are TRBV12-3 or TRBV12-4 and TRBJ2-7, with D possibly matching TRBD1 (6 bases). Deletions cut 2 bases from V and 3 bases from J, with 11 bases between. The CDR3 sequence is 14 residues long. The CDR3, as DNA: TGTGCCAGCAGTTTAATAACAGGGATCTACGAGCAGTACTTC. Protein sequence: CASSLITGIYEQYF.